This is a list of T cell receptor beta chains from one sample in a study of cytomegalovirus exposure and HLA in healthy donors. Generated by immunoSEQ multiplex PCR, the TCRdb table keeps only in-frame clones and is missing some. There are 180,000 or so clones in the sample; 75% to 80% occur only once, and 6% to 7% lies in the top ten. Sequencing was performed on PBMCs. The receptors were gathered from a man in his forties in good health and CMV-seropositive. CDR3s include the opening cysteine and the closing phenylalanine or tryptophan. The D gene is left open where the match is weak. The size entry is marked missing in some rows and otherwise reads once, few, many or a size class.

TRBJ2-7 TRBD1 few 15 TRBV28 TGTGCCAGCAGTCCTACAGGGGCCTCACTTGGGGAGCAGTACTTC CASSPTGASLGEQYF
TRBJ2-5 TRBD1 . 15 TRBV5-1 TGCGCCAGCAGCGTAATGACAGGGGGCGAGGAGACCCAGTACTTC CASSVMTGGEETQYF
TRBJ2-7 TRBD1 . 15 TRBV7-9 TGTGCCAGCAGCCCCGGGACAGGGGGCGCCTACGAGCAGTACTTC CASSPGTGGAYEQYF
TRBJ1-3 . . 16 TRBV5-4 TGTGCCAGCAGCTTGGATTTGGTGAGCTCTGGAAACACCATATATTTT CASSLDLVSSGNTIYF
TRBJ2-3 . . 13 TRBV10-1 TGCGCCAGCAGTCGGGACTTTACAGATACGCAGTATTTT CASSRDFTDTQYF
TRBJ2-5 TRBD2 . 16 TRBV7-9 TGTGCCAGCAGCTTAGTTCCAGCGGGACCTCAAGAGACCCAGTACTTC CASSLVPAGPQETQYF
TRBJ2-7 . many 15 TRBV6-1 TGTGCCAGCAGTGTAGGCGGGCCCCGGGGAGGCGAGCAGTACTTC CASSVGGPRGGEQYF
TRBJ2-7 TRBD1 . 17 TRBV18 TGTGCCAGCTCACCTCCCGGACAGGGGTTACTTCCCTACGAGCAGTACTTC CASSPPGQGLLPYEQYF
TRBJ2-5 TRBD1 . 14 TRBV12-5 TGTGCTAGTGGTGGAGGGACAGGGGGAGAGACCCAGTACTTC CASGGGTGGETQYF
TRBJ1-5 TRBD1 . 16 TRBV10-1 TGCGCCAGCAGTGAGAAGTCCGGGACAGACAATCAGCCCCAGCATTTT CASSEKSGTDNQPQHF
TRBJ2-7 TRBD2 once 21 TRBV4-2 TGTGCCAGCAGCCCGGGACAACTGGGACTAGCGGGAGGGCCGAGATCCTACGAGCAGTACTTC CASSPGQLGLAGGPRSYEQYF
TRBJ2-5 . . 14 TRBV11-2 TGTGCCAGCAGCCCGCGACAGTTACAAGAGACCCAGTACTTC CASSPRQLQETQYF
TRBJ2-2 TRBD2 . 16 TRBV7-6 TGTGCCAGCAGCCCATGGACTAGCGGGAACACCGGGGAGCTGTTTTTT CASSPWTSGNTGELFF
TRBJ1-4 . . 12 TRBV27 TGTGCCAGCAGCACGGGGAATGAAAAACTGTTTTTT CASSTGNEKLFF
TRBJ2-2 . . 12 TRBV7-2 TGTGCCACGAGATCTATGCCCGGGGAGCTGTTTTTT CATRSMPGELFF
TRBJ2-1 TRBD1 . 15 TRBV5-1 TGCGCCAGCAGCCCCCAGACAGGGGCCTACAATGAGCAGTTCTTC CASSPQTGAYNEQFF
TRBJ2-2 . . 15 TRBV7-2 TGTGCCAGCAGCCCGTCGGGATCATTATCGGGGGAGCTGTTTTTT CASSPSGSLSGELFF
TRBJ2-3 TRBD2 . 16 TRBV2 TGTGCCAGCAGACCCAGACTAGCGGGAGGGACGGATACGCAGTATTTT CASRPRLAGGTDTQYF
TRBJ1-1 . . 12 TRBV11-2 TGTGCCAGCAGCGGGGGGTACACTGAAGCTTTCTTT CASSGGYTEAFF
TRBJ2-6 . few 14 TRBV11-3 TGTGCCAGCACCGCGGTCGCTGGGGCCAACGGCCTGACTTTC CASTAVAGANGLTF
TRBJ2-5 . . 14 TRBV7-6 TGTGCCAGCAGCTTAGGTCAGGCCCCGGAGACCCAGTACTTC CASSLGQAPETQYF
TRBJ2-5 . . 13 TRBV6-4 TGTGCCAGCAGTGACGGGCTGGGGGGGACCCAGTACTTC CASSDGLGGTQYF
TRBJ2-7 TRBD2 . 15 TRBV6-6 TGTGCCAGCAGCACCTCTAGCGGACCTTCCTACGAGCAGTACTTC CASSTSSGPSYEQYF
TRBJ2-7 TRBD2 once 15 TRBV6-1 TGTGCCACAGTCAGAGCGGGAGGGGGCTCCTACGAGCAGTACTTC CATVRAGGGSYEQYF
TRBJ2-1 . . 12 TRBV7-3 TGTGCCAGCAGCTTAAGGCACGATGAGCAGTTCTTC CASSLRHDEQFF
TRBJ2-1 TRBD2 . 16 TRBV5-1 TGCGCCAGCAGCTTGGCTACTAGCGTAAAGGAGAATGAGCAGTTCTTC CASSLATSVKENEQFF
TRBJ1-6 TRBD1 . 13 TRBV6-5 TGTGCCAGCAGTATAACAGGGGATTCACCCCTCCACTTT CASSITGDSPLHF
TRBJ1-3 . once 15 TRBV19 TGTGCCAGTAGTACACGGACTGGCTCTGGAAACACCATATATTTT CASSTRTGSGNTIYF
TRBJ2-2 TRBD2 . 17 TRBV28 TGTGCCAGCAGTCCTCAAGGACTAGCGGGATTCACCGGGGAGCTGTTTTTT CASSPQGLAGFTGELFF
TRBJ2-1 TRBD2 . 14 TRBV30 TGTGCCTGGAGTGGGCGGGGGTCCTACAATGAGCAGTTCTTC CAWSGRGSYNEQFF
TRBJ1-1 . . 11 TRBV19 TGTGCCAGTACCGTTGACAGTGAAGCTTTCTTT CASTVDSEAFF
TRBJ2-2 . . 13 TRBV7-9 TGTGCCAGCAGCTTAGGGCCTACCGGGGAGCTGTTTTTT CASSLGPTGELFF
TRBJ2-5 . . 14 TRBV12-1 TGTGCCAGCAGCCCCGGGACAGCTAAAGAGACCCAGTACTTC CASSPGTAKETQYF
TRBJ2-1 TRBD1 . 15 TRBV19 TGTGCCAGTACCCCCCCAGGGGGCGGCTACAATGAGCAGTTCTTC CASTPPGGGYNEQFF
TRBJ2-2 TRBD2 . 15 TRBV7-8 TGTGCCAGCATCCAGACTAGCGGGAGCACCGGGGAGCTGTTTTTT CASIQTSGSTGELFF
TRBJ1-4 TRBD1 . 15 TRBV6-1 TGTGCCAGCAGTGAAGCACAGGGGCTACGGGAAAAACTGTTTTTT CASSEAQGLREKLFF
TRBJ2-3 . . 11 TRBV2 TGTGCCAGCAGTGAGGGGGGACGCCCGCTATTT CASSEGGRPLF
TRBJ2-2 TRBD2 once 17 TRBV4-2 TGTGCCAGCAGCCAAGAGAGCGGGAGGGGGAACACCGGGGAGCTGTTTTTT CASSQESGRGNTGELFF